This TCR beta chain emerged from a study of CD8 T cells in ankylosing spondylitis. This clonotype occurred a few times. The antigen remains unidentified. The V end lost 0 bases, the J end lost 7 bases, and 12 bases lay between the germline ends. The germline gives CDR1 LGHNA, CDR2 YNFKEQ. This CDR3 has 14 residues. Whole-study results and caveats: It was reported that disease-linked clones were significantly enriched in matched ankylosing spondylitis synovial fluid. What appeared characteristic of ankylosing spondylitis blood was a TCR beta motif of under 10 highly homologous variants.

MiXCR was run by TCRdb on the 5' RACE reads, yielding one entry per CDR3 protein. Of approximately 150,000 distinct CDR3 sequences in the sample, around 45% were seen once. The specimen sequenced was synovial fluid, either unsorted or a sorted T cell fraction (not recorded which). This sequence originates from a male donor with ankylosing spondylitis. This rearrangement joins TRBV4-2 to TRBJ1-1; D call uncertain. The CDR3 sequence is CASSQEIGWYEAFF. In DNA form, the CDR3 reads TGTGCCAGCAGCCAAGAGATAGGGTGGTATGAAGCTTTCTTT.